These 12 T cell receptor beta chains were all obtained from the same sample, sequenced in a study of T cell changes during pregnancy in multiple sclerosis. Sequencing was performed with immunoSEQ multiplex PCR; in TCRdb, only in-frame clones are kept and a portion is missing. The table includes about 83,000 clones, roughly nine tenths detected once. Sequences were derived from PBMCs, sampled in the first trimester of pregnancy. These receptor sequences come from a female donor in good health, serving as a control in a pregnancy study. Some clones in this sample may be carry-over from other donors' samples.

The chain combines TRBV11-2 with TRBJ2-3, with TRBD1 identical over 7 bases. This CDR3 comprises 17 residues. The junction had 14 bases not matched to a gene; V was cut back by 5 bases and J by 3 bases. Germline assignment: CDR1 SGHAT and CDR2 FQNNGV. CDR3 protein: CASSLSPAGGETDTQYF. In nucleotides, the CDR3 is TGTGCCAGCAGCCTCTCCCCCGCAGGGGGAGAGACAGATACGCAGTATTTT. Looking up the rest from reference TRBV11-2 and TRBJ2-3 gives the full variable domain: EAGVAQSPRYKIIEKRQSVAFWCNPISGHATLYWYQQILGQGPKLLIQFQNNGVVDDSQLPKDRFSAERLKGVDSTLKIQPAKLEDSAVYLCASSLSPAGGETDTQYFGPGTRLTVL.

The J gene is TRBJ2-1, the V gene TRBV7-6, with D possibly TRBD1 on 7 matching bases. CDR1 SGHVS and CDR2 FNYEAQ come from the germline V gene. V was shortened by 2 bases and J by 5 bases, with 16 bases between the two germline ends. The CDR3 length is 16 residues. The DNA of the CDR3 is TGTGCCAGCAGCTTATTGGCCAGGGGGGTTAACAATGAGCAGTTCTTC. Translated: CASSLLARGVNNEQFF.

The V gene is TRBV10-3, the J gene TRBJ1-3, with 7 bases aligning to TRBD1. This CDR3 has 16 amino acids. J was trimmed by 0 bases and V by 6 bases; bases with no gene match: 8. The germline gives CDR1 ENHRY, CDR2 SYGVKD. CDR3 sequence reads: CAIRGDSLFSGNTIYF. The CDR3 nucleotides read TGTGCCATCAGGGGGGACAGCCTCTTCTCTGGAAACACCATATATTTT.

The J gene is TRBJ2-7, the V gene TRBV19; D is unresolved. Germline CDR1 LNHDA, CDR2 SQIVND (reference sequence). The CDR3 spans 16 residues. Trimming left V 5 bases short and J 0 bases short, with 17 bases between. The CDR3: CASSLTARPSSYEQYF. In DNA, the CDR3 is TGTGCCAGTAGTCTCACGGCCAGGCCAAGCTCCTACGAGCAGTACTTC.

This chain links TRBV7-9 with TRBJ2-3; 7 bases align to TRBD1. The CDR3 extends over 14 amino acids. Germline V CDR1 and CDR2: SEHNR, FQNEAQ (reference sequence). V lost 1 base to trimming and J lost 4 bases; unmatched junction nucleotides: 2. The CDR3 DNA reads TGTGCCAGCAGCTTAGACAGGGGCGCAGATACGCAGTATTTT. Residues: CASSLDRGADTQYF.

The V call is TRBV27, the J call TRBJ1-2; D gene uncertain. Germline lookup yields CDR1 MNHEY and CDR2 SMNVEV (reference sequence). The CDR3 covers 15 residues. The V gene lost 5 bases and the J gene lost 7 bases, with 20 bases spanning the gap. The CDR3 region has the DNA TGTGCCAGCAGTCCACGCCCGGGAGACCTTTTTGGCTACACCTTC. This gives the protein CASSPRPGDLFGYTF.

The rearrangement links TRBV6-4 to TRBJ2-3, with TRBD2 identical over 8 bases. CDR3 length: 15 residues. J gave up 1 base and V 4 bases, and 4 bases lay outside the gene matches. Germline CDR1 MRHNA, CDR2 SNTAGT. The CDR3 coding sequence is TGTGCCAGCAGTGCCGGGAGGGCTGGCACAGATACGCAGTATTTT. Protein product: CASSAGRAGTDTQYF.

V usage is TRBV30 and J usage is TRBJ2-7; perhaps TRBD1 as D (6 bases). Germline-derived CDR1 and CDR2 are GTSNPN and SVGIG (reference sequence). V lost 5 bases, J lost 7 bases, and 18 bases lay in between. The CDR3 sequence is 13 residues long. CDR3 region: CAWVDRRTGEQYF. DNA of the CDR3: TGTGCCTGGGTAGACAGGCGAACCGGGGAGCAGTACTTC.

V usage is TRBV14 and J usage is TRBJ2-1; 11 bases map to TRBD1. V dropped 3 bases and J dropped 3; count of bases not matched to a gene: 1. There are 15 residues in the CDR3. Germline assignment: CDR1 SGHDN and CDR2 FVKESK. The CDR3 DNA reads as TGTGCCAGCAGCCAGGGACAGGGGGACTACAATGAGCAGTTCTTC. It specifies CASSQGQGDYNEQFF.

The chain joins TRBV7-9 to TRBJ1-5; D is possibly TRBD1 (5 bases). This CDR3 spans 14 amino acids. Trimming left V 4 bases short and J 0 bases short, with 7 bases between. CDR1 is SEHNR, CDR2 FQNEAQ, per germline (reference sequence). The CDR3: CASSSQGSNQPQHF. The CDR3 DNA follows: TGTGCCAGCAGCTCCCAGGGTAGCAATCAGCCCCAGCATTTT.

The chain links TRBV5-4 to TRBJ1-2; no definite D call. The germline V and J ends were trimmed by 0 bases and 5 bases, with 8 bases remaining between them. CDR3 length: 13 amino acids. CDR1 and CDR2 from the germline V gene are SGHNT and YYREEE (reference sequence). The CDR3 DNA follows: TGTGCCAGCAGCTTGGGCGGAATTTATGGCTACACCTTC. Translated: CASSLGGIYGYTF.

The chain carries TRBV7-2 and TRBJ2-4, with 10 positions matching TRBD2. Per germline, CDR1 SGHTA and CDR2 FQGNSA. This CDR3 is 14 amino acids long. V was pared by 7 bases and J by 7 bases, with 7 bases of the junction left unmatched. In DNA, the CDR3 is TGTGCCAGCACCGCCGGGACTAGCGTGAACATTCAGTACTTC. It codes for CASTAGTSVNIQYF.